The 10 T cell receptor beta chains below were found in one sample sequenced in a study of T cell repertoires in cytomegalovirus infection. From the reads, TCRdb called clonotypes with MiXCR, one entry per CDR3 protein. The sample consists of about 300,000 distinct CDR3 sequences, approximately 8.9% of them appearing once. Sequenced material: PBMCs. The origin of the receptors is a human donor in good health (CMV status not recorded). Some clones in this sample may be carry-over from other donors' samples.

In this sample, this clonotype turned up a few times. CDR3 bases: TGTGCCAGCAGTTTTATCGGAGGGGAGACTGAAGCTTTCTTT. This sequence encodes CASSFIGGETEAFF. The chain links TRBV28 to TRBJ1-1; maybe TRBD1 (5 bases). V was trimmed by 3 bases and J by 5 bases, leaving 13 bases between them. The germline V gene has CDR1 MDHEN and CDR2 SYDVKM. The CDR3 sequence is 14 residues long.

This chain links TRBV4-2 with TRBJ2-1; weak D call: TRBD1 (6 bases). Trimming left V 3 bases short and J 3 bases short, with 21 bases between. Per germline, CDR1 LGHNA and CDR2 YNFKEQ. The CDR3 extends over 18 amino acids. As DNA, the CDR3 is TGTGCCAGCAGCCAGCTCTCTTTACAGGACAGTCTCTACAATGAGCAGTTCTTC. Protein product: CASSQLSLQDSLYNEQFF.

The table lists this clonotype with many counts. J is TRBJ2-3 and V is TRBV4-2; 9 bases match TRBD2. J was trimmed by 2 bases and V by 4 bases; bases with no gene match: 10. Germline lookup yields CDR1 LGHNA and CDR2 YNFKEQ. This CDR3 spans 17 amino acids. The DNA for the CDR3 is TGTGCCAGCAGCCGACGGACTAGCGAAGTCCCCACAGATACGCAGTATTTT. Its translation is CASSRRTSEVPTDTQYF.

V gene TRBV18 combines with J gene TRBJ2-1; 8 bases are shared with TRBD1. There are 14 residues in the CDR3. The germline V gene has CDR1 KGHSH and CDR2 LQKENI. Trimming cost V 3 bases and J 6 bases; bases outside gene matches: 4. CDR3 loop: CASSPGQVLNEQFF. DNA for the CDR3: TGTGCCAGCTCACCGGGACAGGTCCTCAATGAGCAGTTCTTC.

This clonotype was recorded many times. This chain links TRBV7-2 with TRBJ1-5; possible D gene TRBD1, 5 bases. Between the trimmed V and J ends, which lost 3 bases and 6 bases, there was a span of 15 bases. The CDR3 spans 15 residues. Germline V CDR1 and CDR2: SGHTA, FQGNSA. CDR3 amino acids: CASSLDVGARQPQHF. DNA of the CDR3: TGTGCCAGCAGCTTGGACGTAGGGGCTCGTCAGCCCCAGCATTTT.

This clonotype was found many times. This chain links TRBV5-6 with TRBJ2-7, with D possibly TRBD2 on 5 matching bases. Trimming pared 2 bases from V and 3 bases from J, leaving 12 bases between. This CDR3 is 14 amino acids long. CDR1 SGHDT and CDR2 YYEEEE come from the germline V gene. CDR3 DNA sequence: TGTGCCAGCAGCTTCGGGGTAGAAAACTACGAGCAGTACTTC. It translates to CASSFGVENYEQYF.

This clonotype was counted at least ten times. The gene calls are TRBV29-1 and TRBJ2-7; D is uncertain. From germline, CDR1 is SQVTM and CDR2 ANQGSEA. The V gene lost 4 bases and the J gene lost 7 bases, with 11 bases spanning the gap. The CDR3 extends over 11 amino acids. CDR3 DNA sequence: TGCAGCGTTGGGGAAGGGCGGGAGCAGTACTTC. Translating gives CSVGEGREQYF.

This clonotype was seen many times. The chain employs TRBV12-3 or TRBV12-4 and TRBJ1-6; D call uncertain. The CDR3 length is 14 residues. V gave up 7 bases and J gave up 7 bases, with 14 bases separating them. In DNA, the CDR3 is TGTGCCAGCACCTCCGGGCAGAGGAATTCACCCCTCCACTTT. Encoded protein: CASTSGQRNSPLHF.

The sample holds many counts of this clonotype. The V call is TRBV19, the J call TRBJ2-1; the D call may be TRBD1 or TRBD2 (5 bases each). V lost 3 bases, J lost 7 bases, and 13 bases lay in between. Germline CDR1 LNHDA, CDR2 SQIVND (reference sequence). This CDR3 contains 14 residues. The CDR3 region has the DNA TGTGCCAGTAGTATCAGGTGGGGGAGAAATGAGCAGTTCTTC. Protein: CASSIRWGRNEQFF.

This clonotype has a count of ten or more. The CDR3 spells CASIAGRFTDTQYF. In nucleotides, the CDR3 is TGTGCCTCAATAGCGGGGCGATTCACAGATACGCAGTATTTT. V is TRBV2 and J is TRBJ2-3; 8 bases match TRBD2. The CDR3 is 14 amino acids. CDR1 SNHLY and CDR2 FYNNEI come from the germline V gene. With V trimmed by 11 bases and J by 2 bases, 9 bases remained unmatched.